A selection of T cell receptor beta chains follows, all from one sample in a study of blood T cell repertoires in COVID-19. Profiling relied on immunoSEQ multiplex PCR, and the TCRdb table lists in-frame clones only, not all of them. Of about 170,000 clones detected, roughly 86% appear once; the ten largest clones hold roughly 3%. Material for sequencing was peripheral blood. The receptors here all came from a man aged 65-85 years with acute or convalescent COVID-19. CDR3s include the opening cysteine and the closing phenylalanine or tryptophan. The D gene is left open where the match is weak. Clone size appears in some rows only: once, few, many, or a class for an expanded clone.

CASSRSSGYNEQFF	TGTGCCAGCAGCCGCTCTAGCGGCTACAATGAGCAGTTCTTC	TRBV7-3	TRBJ2-1	TRBD2	.
CASSPPGSSYNEQFF	TGTGCCAGCAGTCCTCCGGGAAGCTCCTACAATGAGCAGTTCTTC	TRBV28	TRBJ2-1	.	.
CASSVEYRFNNEQFF	TGTGCCAGCAGCGTAGAATACAGATTTAACAATGAGCAGTTCTTC	TRBV9	TRBJ2-1	.	once
CAWRSDSVNTEAFF	TGTGCCTGGAGGTCGGACAGCGTAAACACTGAAGCTTTCTTT	TRBV30	TRBJ1-1	.	few
CASSRQGLAGGYNEQFF	TGTGCCAGCAGCCGACAGGGACTAGCGGGGGGGTACAATGAGCAGTTCTTC	TRBV4-2	TRBJ2-1	TRBD2	once
CASSPRTSGGYGEQFF	TGTGCCAGCAGCCCAAGGACTAGCGGGGGGTACGGTGAGCAGTTCTTC	TRBV7-2	TRBJ2-1	TRBD2	.
CASSEAGLSGNEQFF	TGTGCCAGCAGTGAAGCGGGACTCTCGGGCAATGAGCAGTTCTTC	TRBV6-1	TRBJ2-1	.	.
CASSLVEGNYEQYF	TGTGCCAGCAGCTTGGTGGAGGGGAACTACGAGCAGTACTTC	TRBV5-4	TRBJ2-7	.	.
CASSLSPDIYGYTF	TGTGCCAGCAGCTTATCCCCAGACATCTATGGCTACACCTTC	TRBV7-2	TRBJ1-2	.	.
CASSPLAVRGTEAFF	TGTGCCAGCTCCCCTCTCGCGGTTCGAGGCACTGAAGCTTTCTTT	TRBV18	TRBJ1-1	.	.
CAWSGVGTGSYYEQYF	TGTGCCTGGAGTGGGGTAGGGACAGGGTCATACTACGAGCAGTACTTC	TRBV30	TRBJ2-7	TRBD1	.
CASSFWRGYMNTEAFF	TGTGCCAGCAGCTTTTGGCGGGGGTACATGAACACTGAAGCTTTCTTT	TRBV13	TRBJ1-1	.	.
CASSPVGGRSTEAFF	TGTGCCAGCAGCCCCGTGGGGGGGAGAAGCACTGAAGCTTTCTTT	TRBV9	TRBJ1-1	.	.
CASSLYPGTDTQYF	TGCGCCAGCAGCTTGTACCCGGGCACAGATACGCAGTATTTT	TRBV5-1	TRBJ2-3	.	.
CATTGAVEQYF	TGTGCCACTACAGGGGCGGTCGAGCAGTACTTC	TRBV28	TRBJ2-7	TRBD1	.
CASSYRTSGPYNEQFF	TGTGCCAGCAGCTATCGGACTAGCGGGCCCTACAATGAGCAGTTCTTC	TRBV7-9	TRBJ2-1	TRBD2	once
CAWSVQAAWPQHF	TGTGCCTGGAGTGTACAGGCCGCGTGGCCCCAGCATTTT	TRBV30	TRBJ1-5	.	.
CASSSDGETQYF	TGTGCCAGCAGCTCCGACGGGGAGACCCAGTACTTC	TRBV11-2	TRBJ2-5	.	.
CASSQSFLAGGQETQYF	TGTGCCAGCAGCCAATCGTTCCTAGCGGGGGGCCAAGAGACCCAGTACTTC	TRBV16	TRBJ2-5	TRBD2	.
CASTRQEFSNEQFF	TGTGCCAGCACCCGACAGGAATTCAGCAATGAGCAGTTCTTC	TRBV2	TRBJ2-1	.	.
CASSRQGPSFNYGYTF	TGTGCCAGCAGTCGACAGGGTCCCAGTTTCAACTATGGCTACACCTTC	TRBV27	TRBJ1-2	TRBD1	.
CATLRPGDTGELFF	TGTGCCACACTTCGCCCGGGGGACACCGGGGAGCTGTTTTTT	TRBV27	TRBJ2-2	.	.
CASTTSSGNYGYTF	TGTGCCAGCACAACCTCGAGCGGGAACTATGGCTACACCTTC	TRBV18	TRBJ1-2	.	.
CASSTQGLDEQYF	TGTGCCAGCAGCACCCAGGGACTAGACGAGCAGTACTTC	TRBV9	TRBJ2-7	TRBD2	.
CASSATWVGDQPQHF	TGTGCCAGTAGTGCCACCTGGGTCGGGGATCAGCCCCAGCATTTT	TRBV19	TRBJ1-5	.	.
CASSKGVFQPQHF	TGTGCCAGCAGCAAGGGGGTATTTCAGCCCCAGCATTTT	TRBV9	TRBJ1-5	.	.